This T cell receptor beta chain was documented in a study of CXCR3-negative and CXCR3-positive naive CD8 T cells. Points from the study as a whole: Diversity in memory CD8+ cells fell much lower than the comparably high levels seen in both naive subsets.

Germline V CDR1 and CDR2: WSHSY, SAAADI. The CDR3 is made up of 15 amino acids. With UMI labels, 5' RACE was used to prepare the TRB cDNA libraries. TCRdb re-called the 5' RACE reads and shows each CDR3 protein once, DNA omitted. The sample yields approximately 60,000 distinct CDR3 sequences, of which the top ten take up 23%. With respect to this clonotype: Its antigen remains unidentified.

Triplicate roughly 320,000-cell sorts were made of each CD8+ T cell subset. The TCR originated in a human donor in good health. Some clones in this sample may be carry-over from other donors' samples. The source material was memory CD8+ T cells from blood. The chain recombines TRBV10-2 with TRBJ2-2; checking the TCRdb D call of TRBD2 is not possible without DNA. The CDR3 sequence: CASSFQAGDTGELFF.